This T cell receptor (beta chain) was retrieved from a study of OX40 agonist ivuxolimab in advanced cancers. This CDR3 contains 12 residues. Germline CDR1 is WNHNN and CDR2 is SYGVQD (reference sequence). The ends were cut back, 4 bases at V and 8 bases at J, with 9 bases in the middle. This clone was observed once. No antigen is known for it. Profiled with immunoSEQ multiplex PCR; TCRdb holds only in-frame clones, not every one. Seen here are approximately 49,000 clones, about 81% observed once, and the top ten hold 1% to 1.3%. Whole-study results and caveats: CD8+ T cells were the subset that, on average, had more expanded clones than CD4+. There was clonal expansion of CD4+ and CD8+ blood T cells by week 6 at 0.1 to 3.0 mg/kg. There were also nonresponders showing low normalized T-cell clonal expansion.

The sequencing used CD4+ or CD8+ T cells sorted from blood, collected in a trial of the OX40 agonist ivuxolimab. This sequence was found in an adult with an advanced solid tumor such as melanoma, head and neck, liver or kidney cancer. The chain uses TRBV10-1 and TRBJ2-1; D remains ambiguous. The CDR3 sequence is CASSVEIYEQFF. The CDR3 nucleotides read TGCGCCAGCAGTGTTGAGATTTATGAGCAGTTCTTC.